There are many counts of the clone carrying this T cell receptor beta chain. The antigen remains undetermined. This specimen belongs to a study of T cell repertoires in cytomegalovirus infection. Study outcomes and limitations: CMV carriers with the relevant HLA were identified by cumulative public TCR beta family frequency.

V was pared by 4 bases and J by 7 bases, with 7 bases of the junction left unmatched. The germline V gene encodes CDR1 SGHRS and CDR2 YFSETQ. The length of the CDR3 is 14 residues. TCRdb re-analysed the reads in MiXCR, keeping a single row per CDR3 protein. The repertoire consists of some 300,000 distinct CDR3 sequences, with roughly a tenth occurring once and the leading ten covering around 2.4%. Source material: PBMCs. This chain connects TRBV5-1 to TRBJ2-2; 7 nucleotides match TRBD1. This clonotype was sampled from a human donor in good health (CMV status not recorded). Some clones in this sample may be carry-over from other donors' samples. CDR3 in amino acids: CASSREGALGELFF. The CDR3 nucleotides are TGCGCCAGCAGCCGAGAGGGGGCCCTCGGGGAGCTGTTTTTT.